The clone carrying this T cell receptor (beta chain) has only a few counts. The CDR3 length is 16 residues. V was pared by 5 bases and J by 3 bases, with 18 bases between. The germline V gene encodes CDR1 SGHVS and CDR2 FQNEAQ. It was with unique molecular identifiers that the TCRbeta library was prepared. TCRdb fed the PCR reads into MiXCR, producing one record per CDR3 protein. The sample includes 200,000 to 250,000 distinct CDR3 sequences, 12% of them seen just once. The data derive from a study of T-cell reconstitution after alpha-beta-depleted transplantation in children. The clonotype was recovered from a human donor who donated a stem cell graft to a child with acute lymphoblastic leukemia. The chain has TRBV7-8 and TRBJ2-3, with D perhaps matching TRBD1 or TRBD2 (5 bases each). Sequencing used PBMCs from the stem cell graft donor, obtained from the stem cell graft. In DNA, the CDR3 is TGTGCCAGCAGCCCCGGGTCGAGAGGGGTGACAGATACGCAGTATTTT. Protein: CASSPGSRGVTDTQYF.